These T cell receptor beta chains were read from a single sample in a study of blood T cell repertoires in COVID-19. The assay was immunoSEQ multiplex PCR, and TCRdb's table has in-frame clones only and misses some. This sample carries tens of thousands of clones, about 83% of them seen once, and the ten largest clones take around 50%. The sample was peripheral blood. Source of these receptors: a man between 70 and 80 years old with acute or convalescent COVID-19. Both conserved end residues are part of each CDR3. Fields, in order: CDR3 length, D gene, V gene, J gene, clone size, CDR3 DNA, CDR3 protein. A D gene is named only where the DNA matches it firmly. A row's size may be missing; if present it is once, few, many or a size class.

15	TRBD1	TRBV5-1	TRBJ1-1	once	TGCGCCAGCAGTAGACAGGGGGCGTCGGGCACTGAAGCTTTCTTT	CASSRQGASGTEAFF
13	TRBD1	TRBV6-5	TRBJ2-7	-	TGTGCCAGCACCTTGGACAGGGCAAGGGAGCAGTACTTC	CASTLDRAREQYF
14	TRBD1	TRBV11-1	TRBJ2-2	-	TGTGCCAGCAGCCGGACAGGGGTAACCGGGGAGCTGTTTTTT	CASSRTGVTGELFF
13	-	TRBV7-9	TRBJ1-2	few	TGTGCCAGCAGCCCCGACCAGGCGGGCGGCTACACCTTC	CASSPDQAGGYTF
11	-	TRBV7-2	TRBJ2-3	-	TGTGCCAGCAGCTTAGCCAATACGCAGTATTTT	CASSLANTQYF
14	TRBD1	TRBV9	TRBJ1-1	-	TGTGCCAGCAGCGTGACAGGGGTGAACACTGAAGCTTTCTTT	CASSVTGVNTEAFF
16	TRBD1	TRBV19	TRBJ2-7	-	TGTGCCAGTAGTATAGTCCTCGGGACAGCGGACTACGAGCAGTACTTC	CASSIVLGTADYEQYF
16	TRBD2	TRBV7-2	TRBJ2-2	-	TGTGCCAGCAGCGTCACTAGCGGGAGGGCCTATAGGGAGCTGTTTTTT	CASSVTSGRAYRELFF
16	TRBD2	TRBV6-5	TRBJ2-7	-	TGTGCCAGCAGTTACTCGACCGTCCAGGGAGGGCACGAGCAGTACTTC	CASSYSTVQGGHEQYF
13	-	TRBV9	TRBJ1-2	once	TGTGCCAGCAGCGTTGCAGGGAACTATGGCTACACCTTC	CASSVAGNYGYTF
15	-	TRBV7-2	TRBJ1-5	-	TGTGCCAGCAGCTTACAGGGGCTAAGCAATCAGCCCCAGCATTTT	CASSLQGLSNQPQHF
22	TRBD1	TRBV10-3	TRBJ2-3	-	TGTGCCATCAGTGATTATTTCTGGGGATTGGGGAAGGACAGGGCCCTCGGAGATACGCAGTATTTT	CAISDYFWGLGKDRALGDTQYF
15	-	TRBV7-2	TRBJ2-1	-	TGTGCCAGCTCTGATGGGCGGGGCGGAGGAAATGAGCAGTTCTTC	CASSDGRGGGNEQFF
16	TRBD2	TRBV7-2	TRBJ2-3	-	TGTGCCAGCAGCCCCGGGACTAGCGGGGGGACTGATACGCAGTATTTT	CASSPGTSGGTDTQYF
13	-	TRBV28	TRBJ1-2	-	TGTGCCAGCAGTTTGGGGGCCCCCTATGGCTACACCTTC	CASSLGAPYGYTF
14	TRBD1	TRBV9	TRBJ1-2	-	TGTGCCAGCAGCGAATCCGGGACAGGGGTCGGCTACACCTTC	CASSESGTGVGYTF
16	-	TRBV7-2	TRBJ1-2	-	TGTGCCAGCAGCCAGCAAGCCCAGGGATCAGCCGCTGGCTACACCTTC	CASSQQAQGSAAGYTF
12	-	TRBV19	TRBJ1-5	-	TGTGCCAGTAGTTACCCGGGGCAGCCCCAGCATTTT	CASSYPGQPQHF
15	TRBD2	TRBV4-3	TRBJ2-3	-	TGCGCCAGCAGCCAAGAGGCGGGAGGGGCAGATACGCAGTATTTT	CASSQEAGGADTQYF
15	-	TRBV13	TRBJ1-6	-	TGTGCCAGCAGCGTCGGTCCGGGATGGAATTCACCCCTCCACTTT	CASSVGPGWNSPLHF
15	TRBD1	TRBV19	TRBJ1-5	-	TGTGCCAGTAGTATCGGGACAGGGCCCAATCAGCCCCAGCATTTT	CASSIGTGPNQPQHF
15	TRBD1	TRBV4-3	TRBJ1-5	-	TGCGCCAGCAGCCAACTCACAGGGGTCGGACAGCCCCAGCATTTT	CASSQLTGVGQPQHF
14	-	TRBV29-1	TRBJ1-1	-	TGCAGCGTTGGGGGGAGGGGAACAGGGACTGAAGCTTTCTTT	CSVGGRGTGTEAFF
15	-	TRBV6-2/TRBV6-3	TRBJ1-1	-	TGTGCCAGCAGCCACGGGCGGGAGGCGAGGCCTGAAGCTTTCTTT	CASSHGREARPEAFF
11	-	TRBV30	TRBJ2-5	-	TGTGCCTGGAGGGGCCGGGAGACCCAGTACTTC	CAWRGRETQYF
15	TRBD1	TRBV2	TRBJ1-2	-	TGTGCCAGCTCCGGGACAGCCCTAGCTAACTATGGCTACACCTTC	CASSGTALANYGYTF
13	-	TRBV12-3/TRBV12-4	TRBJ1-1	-	TGTGCCAGCAGTTTGGGCCGGAACACTGAAGCTTTCTTT	CASSLGRNTEAFF
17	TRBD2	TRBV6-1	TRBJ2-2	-	TGTGCCAGCAGTGACACGGGACTAGCGGGCCCCACCGGGGAGCTGTTTTTT	CASSDTGLAGPTGELFF
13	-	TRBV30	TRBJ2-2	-	TGTGCCTGGACGGCGGGGAACACCGGGGAGCTGTTTTTT	CAWTAGNTGELFF
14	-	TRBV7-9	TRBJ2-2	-	TGTGCCAGCCGTCGTGGAGCGAACACCGGGGAGCTGTTTTTT	CASRRGANTGELFF
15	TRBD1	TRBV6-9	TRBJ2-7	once	TGTGCCAGCACCACACCGCAGGGGGCGTTCTACGAGCAGTACTTC	CASTTPQGAFYEQYF